The following is a T cell receptor (beta chain) sequence with its context. The antigen is not known. The data were obtained in a study of T and B cells in COVID-19 patients. Study-level points and caveats: Clonality of TRB repertoires was high in active COVID-19; recovery brought above-healthy diversity and richness.

BIOMED2 TRB-A/B primer pools were used in multiplex TRB PCR. TCRdb re-called the multiplex PCR reads through MiXCR, storing one row per CDR3 protein. The repertoire holds roughly 8,100 distinct CDR3 sequences, with approximately 30% as singletons. Blood genomic DNA input for TRB amplification was about 240-550 ng. The V segment lost 7 bases and the J segment 4 bases; nucleotides outside the gene matches: 12. The CDR3 totals 15 residues. Germline V CDR1 and CDR2: SGHRS, YFSETQ. Sequenced sample: blood. This chain joins TRBV5-1 and TRBJ2-3; 7 positions agree with TRBD2. The TCR was taken from a human donor with active COVID-19. The CDR3 DNA follows: TGCGCCAGCCGCCCACCCGGGACTAATGCAGATACGCAGTATTTT. Its translation is CASRPPGTNADTQYF. Based on the CDR3 plus reference TRBV5-1 and TRBJ2-3, the full variable domain is KAGVTQTPRYLIKTRGQQVTLSCSPISGHRSVSWYQQTPGQGLQFLFEYFSETQRNKGNFPGRFSGRQFSNSRSEMNVSTLELGDSALYLCASRPPGTNADTQYFGPGTRLTVL.